Below are 15 T cell receptor beta chains sequenced from a single sample in a study of T cells expressing NK-cell markers. Using the 5' RACE reads, TCRdb records one entry per CDR3 protein without DNA. The ten top clones account for approximately 3.6%, within a sample of 500,000 to 600,000 distinct CDR3 sequences. The sample consisted of blood T cells: a sorted CD56 or NKG2C T cell subset, CD4+ or CD8+ T cells, or bulk PBMC T cells (not recorded which). These receptors originate from a young man in good health.

The J gene is TRBJ2-1, the V gene TRBV11-2; the D call from TCRdb, TRBD2, cannot be confirmed without DNA. Germline values: CDR1 SGHAT, CDR2 FQNNGV. The CDR3 is 18 residues long. Here the CDR3 reads CASSRTSGRLGPYNEQFF.

The rearrangement links TRBV2 to TRBJ1-1; the TCRdb call, TRBD1, lacks DNA for checking. The CDR3 consists of 14 residues. Germline loops: CDR1 SNHLY, CDR2 FYNNEI. CDR3 amino acids: CASNQGALSTEAFF.

The gene calls are TRBV27 and TRBJ1-1; TCRdb reports TRBD1, a call that lacks DNA to check it against. In germline, CDR1 is MNHEY, CDR2 SMNVEV (reference sequence). CDR3 length: 15 residues. The CDR3 loop is CASSPLTGDNTEAFF.

The chain has TRBV7-2 and TRBJ2-2; TCRdb names TRBD2, which stays unverified in the absence of DNA. Germline V gene sequence: CDR1 SGHTA, CDR2 FQGNSA. The CDR3 is 16 amino acids. The CDR3: CASSGGASGDTGELFF.

The V and J genes are TRBV29-1 and TRBJ1-1; the D gene TCRdb calls, TRBD1, cannot be checked with no DNA. Germline V gene data show CDR1 as SQVTM and CDR2 as ANQGSEA. CDR3 size: 14 residues. The CDR3 reads CSALDRGTNTEAFF.

The chain combines TRBV20-1 with TRBJ2-3; TCRdb proposes TRBD2, but this gene call is untestable without DNA. The CDR3 is 17 amino acids. CDR1 is DFQATT, CDR2 SNEGSKA, per germline (reference sequence). This CDR3 reads CSARARLLAGGTDTQYF.

The CDR3 protein is CASSYRLAGAGYNEQFF. The V gene is TRBV6-2 or TRBV6-3, the J gene TRBJ2-1; TCRdb picks TRBD2, but there is no DNA to check that call. Germline V lookup: CDR1 MNHEY, CDR2 SVGEGT. There are 17 residues in the CDR3.

The gene calls are TRBV7-9 and TRBJ2-1; the TRBD1 assignment by TCRdb is unverifiable without DNA. The CDR3 has 14 residues. Per germline, CDR1 SEHNR and CDR2 FQNEAQ (reference sequence). CDR3 region: CASSPSAGTSEQFF.

This rearrangement joins TRBV7-9 to TRBJ2-5; without DNA, the TCRdb call of TRBD1 cannot be checked. Germline lookup yields CDR1 SEHNR and CDR2 FQNEAQ (reference sequence). The CDR3 is 14 residues long. CDR3 residues: CASSFPGSQETQYF.

The genes are TRBV20-1 and TRBJ2-1; TCRdb selects TRBD2, and the lack of DNA leaves this call unchecked. Germline CDR1 reads DFQATT; CDR2 reads SNEGSKA (reference sequence). The CDR3 has 20 amino acids. CDR3: CSAADTGTSGAISSYNEQFF.

The CDR3 protein is CASSYSGQGYNEQFF. The genes are TRBV6-5 and TRBJ2-1; TCRdb proposes TRBD1, but this gene call is untestable without DNA. This CDR3 contains 15 residues. Looked up from germline, CDR1 is MNHEY and CDR2 is SVGAGI.

The chain has TRBV6-2 or TRBV6-3 and TRBJ2-2; TCRdb names TRBD2, which stays unverified in the absence of DNA. CDR1 and CDR2 (germline): MNHEY, SVGEGT. The CDR3 is 17 residues long. Here the CDR3 reads CASSSQNLASNTGELFF.

V usage is TRBV6-1 and J usage is TRBJ2-3. The CDR3 spans 13 residues. Germline CDR1 reads MNHNS; CDR2 reads SASEGT. CDR3 residues: CASRNANTDTQYF.

The V and J genes are TRBV2 and TRBJ2-1; the D call from TCRdb, TRBD2, cannot be confirmed without DNA. The germline V gene encodes CDR1 SNHLY and CDR2 FYNNEI. The CDR3 covers 16 residues. CDR3 residues: CASRTDRGRRHNEQFF.

The chain is built from TRBV7-9 and TRBJ2-5. The CDR3 is 14 amino acids. CDR1 and CDR2 from the germline V gene are SEHNR and FQNEAQ (reference sequence). The CDR3 region is CASSLILDPRTQYF.